Listed here are 20 T cell receptor beta chains from one sample, sequenced in a study of blood T cell repertoires in COVID-19. The assay was immunoSEQ multiplex PCR, and TCRdb's table has in-frame clones only and misses some. The profile covers some 220,000 clones, with 75% to 85% appearing a single time and roughly 1.2% taken by the ten largest. The source material was peripheral blood. The receptor source for this set is a woman in her twenties or thirties with COVID-19, enrolled during active disease.

This chain joins TRBV30 and TRBJ2-3; TRBD1 is a possible D gene (5 bases). In germline, CDR1 is GTSNPN, CDR2 SVGIG (reference sequence). V lost 1 base to trimming and J lost 0 bases, with 8 bases between them. The CDR3 loop spans 14 amino acids. The CDR3 reads CAWSASGSTDTQYF. For the CDR3, the DNA is TGTGCCTGGAGTGCCTCAGGGAGCACAGATACGCAGTATTTT.

This chain links TRBV30 with TRBJ1-5; 7 positions agree with TRBD1. CDR1 is GTSNPN, CDR2 SVGIG, per germline (reference sequence). The V and J ends lost 3 bases and 0 bases, in that order; junction bases with no gene match: 5. The CDR3 has 15 amino acids. The CDR3 is CAWSVGQTSNQPQHF. CDR3 in DNA: TGTGCCTGGAGCGTGGGACAGACTAGCAATCAGCCCCAGCATTTT.

This clone was seen once. The chain is built from TRBV15 and TRBJ2-3; 8 bases map to TRBD2. The CDR3 loop spans 15 amino acids. The V segment lost 1 base and the J segment 6 bases; nucleotides outside the gene matches: 6. The germline CDR1 and CDR2 sequences are LNHNV and YYDKDF (reference sequence). The CDR3 protein is CATSRGGLEKDTQYF. DNA for the CDR3: TGTGCCACCAGCAGAGGGGGACTAGAAAAGGATACGCAGTATTTT.

This clone has more than one count but fewer than ten. For the CDR3, the DNA is TGTGCCAGCGGCCCGGCCTGGGGGGGATATCGGTCGACAGATACGCAGTATTTT. This gives the protein CASGPAWGGYRSTDTQYF. The chain has TRBV28 and TRBJ2-3, with 7 nucleotides matching TRBD2. The CDR3 has 18 residues. The germline V gene encodes CDR1 MDHEN and CDR2 SYDVKM. After removal of 8 bases from V and 3 bases from J, the junction contained 20 bases not matched to a gene.

The chain uses TRBV9 and TRBJ2-1; D might be TRBD1 (5 bases). Germline CDR1 and CDR2: SGDLS and YYNGEE. The CDR3 runs 14 residues. The V end was cut by 0 bases, the J end by 3 bases, with 7 bases between. As DNA, the CDR3 is TGTGCCAGCAGCGTAGGGGGCGGCTACAATGAGCAGTTCTTC. Protein product: CASSVGGGYNEQFF.

This chain connects TRBV18 to TRBJ1-1, with D unresolved. CDR1 is KGHSH, CDR2 LQKENI, per germline. V gave up 3 bases and J gave up 4 bases, with 15 bases separating them. The CDR3 covers 15 residues. CDR3 DNA sequence: TGTGCCAGCTCACCCCGGGGTGGGTCTGGCACTGAAGCTTTCTTT. Protein: CASSPRGGSGTEAFF. Using reference TRBV18 and TRBJ1-1 for the parts outside the CDR3, the full variable domain is NAGVMQNPRHLVRRRGQEARLRCSPMKGHSHVYWYRQLPEEGLKFMVYLQKENIIDESGMPKERFSAEFPKEGPSILRIQQVVRGDSAAYFCASSPRGGSGTEAFFGQGTRLTVV.

This clone was observed many times. The V gene is TRBV29-1, the J gene TRBJ1-1; 8 nucleotides match TRBD1. Germline V lookup: CDR1 SQVTM, CDR2 ANQGSEA. This CDR3 comprises 13 residues. The J segment lost 3 bases and the V segment lost 3 bases, leaving 3 bases of the junction unmatched. The chain's CDR3 is CSVDQGADTEAFF. The CDR3 DNA sequence: TGCAGCGTTGACCAGGGGGCGGACACTGAAGCTTTCTTT. The whole variable domain, filled in from reference TRBV29-1 and TRBJ1-1, reads SAVISQKPSRDICQRGTSLTIQCQVDSQVTMMFWYRQQPGQSLTLIATANQGSEATYESGFVIDKFPISRPNLTFSTLTVSNMSPEDSSIYLCSVDQGADTEAFFGQGTRLTVV.

This clone was seen more than once but under ten times. J is TRBJ1-2 and V is TRBV15; D is possibly TRBD1 (5 bases). The germline gives CDR1 LNHNV, CDR2 YYDKDF (reference sequence). The V end was cut by 1 base, the J end by 2 bases, with 8 bases between. The CDR3 runs to 14 residues. Here the CDR3 DNA reads TGTGCCACCAGCAGAGGACAGCTGAACTATGGCTACACCTTC. The encoded protein is CATSRGQLNYGYTF.

This chain links TRBV18 with TRBJ1-2; tentative D call: TRBD1 (5 bases). Germline V gene data show CDR1 as KGHSH and CDR2 as LQKENI. Trimming cost V 3 bases and J 4 bases, with 18 bases left between them. The CDR3 runs to 16 residues. CDR3 residues: CASSPGGATTIYGYTF. Here the CDR3 DNA reads TGTGCCAGCTCACCTGGCGGGGCCACCACAATCTATGGCTACACCTTC.

The chain is built from TRBV6-1 and TRBJ1-2; maybe TRBD1 (5 bases). With 1 base removed from V and 2 bases from J, the gap between germline ends came to 11 bases. Germline-derived CDR1 and CDR2 are MNHNS and SASEGT. The CDR3 consists of 15 residues. CDR3 DNA sequence: TGTGCCAGCAGTGAAGGTCGGGGGGGGAACTATGGCTACACCTTC. This translates into CASSEGRGGNYGYTF.

The V call is TRBV5-4, the J call TRBJ1-2; perhaps TRBD1 as D (5 bases). V was clipped by 4 bases and J by 1 base, with 11 bases between them. Germline V gene data show CDR1 as SGHNT and CDR2 as YYREEE (reference sequence). The length of the CDR3 is 14 residues. The CDR3 sequence is CASSLAGYNYGYTF. As DNA, the CDR3 is TGTGCCAGCAGCCTGGCAGGGTATAACTATGGCTACACCTTC.

There are a few counts of this clone. The rearrangement uses TRBV30 and TRBJ1-2, with D perhaps matching TRBD1 (6 bases). This CDR3 contains 13 residues. Germline V gene data show CDR1 as GTSNPN and CDR2 as SVGIG (reference sequence). V was pared by 3 bases and J by 4 bases, with 12 bases between. The chain's CDR3 is CAWRLDRFYGYTF. The CDR3 region has the DNA TGTGCCTGGAGGTTGGACAGATTCTATGGCTACACCTTC.

This chain joins TRBV7-9 and TRBJ1-5, with no clear D. Germline V gives CDR1 SEHNR, CDR2 FQNEAQ (reference sequence). V was trimmed by 6 bases and J by 0 bases, leaving 15 bases between them. The CDR3 is 16 amino acids. CDR3 nucleotide sequence: TGTGCCAGCAGTGGTCTCCAGGCTGATAGCAATCAGCCCCAGCATTTT. Translating gives CASSGLQADSNQPQHF.

V gene TRBV18 combines with J gene TRBJ1-1; TRBD1 aligns across 9 bases. Trimming removed 2 bases from V and 1 base from J; junction bases left unmatched: 5. Germline CDR1 is KGHSH and CDR2 is LQKENI. CDR3 size: 16 residues. The CDR3, as DNA: TGTGCCAGCTCACCAATGCCGGGACAGGGGAACACTGAAGCTTTCTTT. Protein product: CASSPMPGQGNTEAFF.

V is TRBV7-6 and J is TRBJ2-7; D uncertain. Germline CDR1 is SGHVS and CDR2 is FNYEAQ. V lost 1 base to trimming and J lost 3 bases, with 13 bases between them. This CDR3 region has 15 residues. This CDR3 reads CASSLGHSKIYEQYF. CDR3 nucleotide sequence: TGTGCCAGCAGCTTAGGGCACAGCAAGATCTACGAGCAGTACTTC.

The chain links TRBV7-2 to TRBJ1-4; D unresolved. V lost 5 bases to trimming and J lost 7 bases, with 14 bases between them. Germline V gene data show CDR1 as SGHTA and CDR2 as FQGNSA. CDR3 size: 14 residues. CDR3 region: CASSPSKIGEKLFF. CDR3 coding DNA: TGTGCCAGCAGCCCCTCGAAAATCGGTGAAAAACTGTTTTTT.

To note about this clone: Within the sample, other DNA sequences also encode this same CDR3. The chain employs TRBV2 and TRBJ2-7; no clear D gene. CDR3 length equals 13 residues. Germline CDR1 reads SNHLY; CDR2 reads FYNNEI. Trimming took off 6 bases at V and 0 bases at J, with 9 bases between the two ends. CDR3 bases: TGTGCCAGCAGCTCAGAGCGCTCCTACGAGCAGTACTTC. Protein: CASSSERSYEQYF. Combining the CDR3 with reference TRBV2 and TRBJ2-7 gives the whole variable domain EPEVTQTPSHQVTQMGQEVILRCVPISNHLYFYWYRQILGQKVEFLVSFYNNEISEKSEIFDDQFSVERPDGSNFTLKIRSTKLEDSAMYFCASSSERSYEQYFGPGTRLTVT.

As DNA, the CDR3 is TGTGCCAGCAGCCCTCGGGGACAGGGGGGGCTCGCTGAAGCTTTCTTT. Translating gives CASSPRGQGGLAEAFF. The chain carries TRBV7-9 and TRBJ1-1; 11 positions agree with TRBD1. In germline, CDR1 is SEHNR, CDR2 FQNEAQ (reference sequence). The CDR3 sequence is 16 residues long. Unmatched junction bases numbered 11, after V lost 5 bases and J lost 6 bases. The whole variable domain, remainder taken from reference TRBV7-9 and TRBJ1-1, is DTGVSQNPRHKITKRGQNVTFRCDPISEHNRLYWYRQTLGQGPEFLTYFQNEAQLEKSRLLSDRFSAERPKGSFSTLEIQRTEQGDSAMYLCASSPRGQGGLAEAFFGQGTRLTVV.

This clone showed up just once. V is TRBV18 and J is TRBJ2-5; D gene uncertain. Germline V gene sequence: CDR1 KGHSH, CDR2 LQKENI. The germline V and J ends were trimmed by 0 bases and 2 bases, with 10 bases remaining between them. The CDR3 is made up of 15 amino acids. The CDR3 is CASSPPIGFQETQYF. For the CDR3, the DNA is TGTGCCAGCTCACCACCTATCGGGTTTCAAGAGACCCAGTACTTC.

The chain has TRBV27 and TRBJ1-6, with a possible D match to TRBD1 (5 bases). The CDR3 consists of 21 residues. CDR1 is MNHEY and CDR2 is SMNVEV in the germline V gene (reference sequence). V dropped 2 bases and J dropped 1 base, with 24 bases sitting between them. Here the CDR3 reads CASSLTITGLPSGSYNSPLHF. CDR3 sequence (DNA): TGTGCCAGCAGTTTAACCATAACGGGACTCCCCTCGGGGTCCTATAATTCACCCCTCCACTTT.